One sample yielded the 29 T cell receptor beta chains listed below, sequenced in a study of blood T cell repertoires in COVID-19 (dated by TCRdb to 2018 to 2021). The library was produced with the immunoSEQ multiplex PCR assay. TCRdb re-hosts the immuneACCESS table, in-frame sequences only. Its copies lack some clones; in the studies checked, an unresolved V gene accounts for under half of them, and the cause for the rest is not known. Present in this sample are 360,000 or so clones, roughly 86% of which were seen just once. The ten largest clones represent approximately 1% of the sample. Sequenced input: PBMCs or T cells enriched from blood (not recorded which). These receptors all stem from a woman under 40 who had been exposed to COVID-19.

V is TRBV7-3 and J is TRBJ2-5, with TRBD2 matching 10 bases. V was pared by 5 bases and J by 1 base, with 7 bases of the junction left unmatched. The CDR3 sequence is 16 residues long. Germline V gene sequence: CDR1 SGHTA, CDR2 FQGTGA. Here the CDR3 DNA reads TGTGCCAGCAGCGCTTCTAGCGGGAGTTCCCAAGAGACCCAGTACTTC. This encodes CASSASSGSSQETQYF.

The gene calls are TRBV3-1 (or the pseudogene TRBV3-2) and TRBJ1-6, with 7 bases identical to TRBD1. This CDR3 comprises 17 residues. V dropped 6 bases and J dropped 4; count of bases not matched to a gene: 12. Germline V CDR1 and CDR2: LGHDT, YNNKEL (reference sequence). The CDR3 region has the DNA TGTGCCAGCAGTGGGGACAGCCAAAAGGGGTATAATTCACCCCTCCACTTT. Amino acid sequence: CASSGDSQKGYNSPLHF.

This chain joins TRBV7-8 and TRBJ2-7, with TRBD2 matching 13 bases. Germline values: CDR1 SGHVS, CDR2 FQNEAQ. V lost 5 bases to trimming and J lost 4 bases; unmatched junction nucleotides: 5. This CDR3 has 15 residues. CDR3 nucleotides: TGTGCCAGCAGCGAACTAGCGGGAGGGACTTACGAGCAGTACTTC. Its protein product is CASSELAGGTYEQYF.

The rearrangement joins TRBV5-6 to TRBJ1-5, with 9 bases lining up with TRBD1. This CDR3 has 16 amino acids. CDR1 and CDR2 (germline): SGHDT, YYEEEE. V shed 4 bases and J 4 bases; nucleotides not matched to a gene: 9. The CDR3 nucleotides are TGTGCCAGCAGCCTGAACAGGGGGCAAGGGAATCAGCCCCAGCATTTT. This codes for CASSLNRGQGNQPQHF.

The chain combines TRBV6-5 with TRBJ2-7, with unresolved D. CDR1 is MNHEY, CDR2 SVGAGI, per germline. The CDR3 length is 15 residues. V lost 10 bases, J lost 2 bases, and 21 bases lay in between. This chain's CDR3 is CATQVEQELTYEQYF. The CDR3 DNA sequence: TGTGCCACCCAGGTGGAACAAGAGCTGACCTACGAGCAGTACTTC.

The chain carries TRBV19 and TRBJ1-2, with D unresolved. The CDR3 has 13 amino acids. Trimming stripped 3 bases from V and 2 bases from J, with 7 bases between. The germline V gene encodes CDR1 LNHDA and CDR2 SQIVND (reference sequence). The CDR3 is CASSMTENYGYTF. The CDR3 nucleotides read TGTGCCAGTAGTATGACTGAAAACTATGGCTACACCTTC.

J is TRBJ2-7 and V is TRBV4-1, with 8 positions matching TRBD1. CDR3 length equals 15 residues. The V segment lost 1 base and the J segment 2 bases; nucleotides outside the gene matches: 4. The germline CDR1 and CDR2 sequences are MGHRA and YSYEKL. Written as DNA, the CDR3 is TGCGCCAGCAGCCAAGCGGGACAGGCCGCCTACGAGCAGTACTTC. This sequence encodes CASSQAGQAAYEQYF.

This clone was detected only a few times. The rearrangement uses TRBV18 and TRBJ2-3, with D possibly matching TRBD2 (5 bases). V lost 2 bases, J lost 5 bases, and 8 bases lay in between. The germline V gene has CDR1 KGHSH and CDR2 LQKENI. The CDR3 runs 13 residues. The CDR3 DNA follows: TGTGCCAGCTCACCAGAGCGGATAGATACGCAGTATTTT. Residues: CASSPERIDTQYF.

The V and J genes are TRBV19 and TRBJ2-2, with 9 bases identical to TRBD2. The CDR3 consists of 14 residues. The junction had 4 bases not matched to a gene; V was cut back by 6 bases and J by 5 bases. Germline V gene data show CDR1 as LNHDA and CDR2 as SQIVND (reference sequence). CDR3 residues: CASRSAGGTGELFF. The CDR3 nucleotides are TGTGCCAGTAGGTCGGCGGGAGGGACCGGGGAGCTGTTTTTT. The variable domain in full, with the rest retrieved from reference TRBV19 and TRBJ2-2, is DGGITQSPKYLFRKEGQNVTLSCEQNLNHDAMYWYRQDPGQGLRLIYYSQIVNDFQKGDIAEGYSVSREKKESFPLTVTSAQKNPTAFYLCASRSAGGTGELFFGEGSRLTVL.

The gene calls are TRBV28 and TRBJ2-1, with TRBD2 matching over 11 bases. V was clipped by 3 bases and J by 7 bases; unmatched bases: 5. CDR1 is MDHEN and CDR2 is SYDVKM in the germline V gene. This CDR3 has 15 amino acids. CDR3 sequence reads: CASSFVTSGVNEQFF. The DNA for the CDR3 is TGTGCCAGCAGTTTCGTGACTAGCGGGGTAAATGAGCAGTTCTTC.

V usage is TRBV7-3 and J usage is TRBJ2-5; maybe TRBD2 (5 bases). The CDR3 is made up of 14 amino acids. Germline assignment: CDR1 SGHTA and CDR2 FQGTGA. The V gene lost 2 bases and the J gene lost 5 bases, with 12 bases spanning the gap. The CDR3 region has the DNA TGTGCCAGCAGCTTAGAACCTCGCGGGGAGACCCAGTACTTC. Protein sequence: CASSLEPRGETQYF.

The chain combines TRBV29-1 with TRBJ2-7; 9 nucleotides match TRBD1. V dropped 5 bases and J dropped 3; count of bases not matched to a gene: 8. This CDR3 region has 14 residues. The germline gives CDR1 SQVTM, CDR2 ANQGSEA. The CDR3 reads CSVRDRVRGYEQYF. The DNA of the CDR3 is TGCAGCGTTCGGGACAGGGTAAGAGGCTACGAGCAGTACTTC.

The CDR3 region is CASRLQGSDTQYF. The DNA of the CDR3 is TGTGCCAGCAGACTCCAGGGGTCGGATACGCAGTATTTT. The rearrangement uses TRBV6-5 and TRBJ2-3, with D possibly being TRBD1 (6 bases). The CDR3 consists of 13 residues. The V end lost 6 bases, the J end lost 6 bases, and 13 bases lay between the germline ends. Germline lookup yields CDR1 MNHEY and CDR2 SVGAGI.

This clone was counted between two and nine times. The rearrangement links TRBV10-3 to TRBJ1-1; weak D call: TRBD1 (5 bases). CDR1 and CDR2 (germline): ENHRY, SYGVKD. The CDR3 totals 15 residues. Deletions cut 0 bases from V and 1 base from J, with 9 bases between. CDR3 bases: TGTGCCATCAGTGAGTCCACGGGGGGGAACACTGAAGCTTTCTTT. This translates into CAISESTGGNTEAFF.

This sequence joins TRBV27 and TRBJ1-5; D is unresolved. V lost 5 bases and J 0 bases, leaving 8 bases between the germline ends. Germline-derived CDR1 and CDR2 are MNHEY and SMNVEV (reference sequence). This CDR3 is built from 14 residues. The CDR3 nucleotides read TGTGCCAGCAGTGGGAGATATAGCAATCAGCCCCAGCATTTT. It yields the protein CASSGRYSNQPQHF.

The chain recombines TRBV6-5 with TRBJ1-6, with D possibly being TRBD1 (6 bases). V dropped 2 bases and J dropped 13 bases, with 15 bases sitting between them. The CDR3 sequence is 14 residues long. CDR1 MNHEY and CDR2 SVGAGI come from the germline V gene. CDR3 nucleotides: TGTGCCAGCAGTTACAGCACAGGGAGTTCGCCCCTCCACTTT. Translation gives CASSYSTGSSPLHF.

The chain has TRBV9 and TRBJ2-2, with D maybe TRBD1 (6 bases). The CDR3 runs to 14 residues. Germline CDR1 is SGDLS and CDR2 is YYNGEE. V was clipped by 0 bases and J by 5 bases, with 8 bases between them. The CDR3 region has the DNA TGTGCCAGCAGCGTAGAACAGGGTACCGGGGAGCTGTTTTTT. It codes for CASSVEQGTGELFF.

CDR3 DNA sequence: TGTGCCAGCAGTTTAACTCGTGTTTACACAGATACGCAGTATTTT. This encodes CASSLTRVYTDTQYF. The chain recombines TRBV27 with TRBJ2-3; D is ambiguous. This CDR3 is built from 15 residues. Germline V gene sequence: CDR1 MNHEY, CDR2 SMNVEV (reference sequence). Trimming left V 2 bases short and J 2 bases short, with 11 bases between.

This clone was seen repeatedly, ten times or more. This chain connects TRBV6-5 to TRBJ1-2; maybe TRBD1 (6 bases). Germline values: CDR1 MNHEY, CDR2 SVGAGI. The length of the CDR3 is 14 residues. V was shortened by 6 bases and J by 6 bases, with 17 bases between the two germline ends. Written as DNA, the CDR3 is TGTGCCAGCAGCGCCCTGGCAGGGGCGGATGGCTACACCTTC. Translation gives CASSALAGADGYTF.

This chain uses TRBV9 with TRBJ2-2; 10 bases line up with TRBD1. V shed 2 bases, J shed 6 bases, and the junction held 13 bases outside the gene matches. This CDR3 region has 18 residues. CDR1 is SGDLS, CDR2 YYNGEE, per germline. The CDR3 protein is CASSVSPSGTGAAGELFF. As DNA, the CDR3 is TGTGCCAGCAGCGTCTCTCCTTCCGGGACAGGGGCGGCCGGGGAGCTGTTTTTT.

V is TRBV7-9 and J is TRBJ2-7; 7 positions agree with TRBD1. With 5 bases clipped from V and 4 bases from J, the junction kept 8 bases outside the gene matches. This CDR3 has 14 residues. Germline V gene data show CDR1 as SEHNR and CDR2 as FQNEAQ (reference sequence). The CDR3 DNA reads as TGTGCCAGCAGCCCCTCCACGACAGGGTACGAGCAGTACTTC. Translated: CASSPSTTGYEQYF. Full variable domain (rest looked up from reference TRBV7-9 and TRBJ2-7): DTGVSQNPRHKITKRGQNVTFRCDPISEHNRLYWYRQTLGQGPEFLTYFQNEAQLEKSRLLSDRFSAERPKGSFSTLEIQRTEQGDSAMYLCASSPSTTGYEQYFGPGTRLTVT.

This clone has just one count. This chain connects TRBV9 to TRBJ2-1; TRBD2 matches 9 bases. CDR3 length equals 16 residues. After removal of 4 bases from V and 3 bases from J, the junction contained 8 bases not matched to a gene. Per germline, CDR1 SGDLS and CDR2 YYNGEE. CDR3 nucleotides: TGTGCCAGCAGCCTTAGCGGGAGTGGGCTCTACAATGAGCAGTTCTTC. Amino acid sequence: CASSLSGSGLYNEQFF.

This CDR3 reads CASGGDQPQHF. DNA for the CDR3: TGTGCCAGTGGGGGGGATCAGCCCCAGCATTTT. V gene TRBV2 combines with J gene TRBJ1-5; D may be TRBD1 (5 bases). CDR1 and CDR2 (germline): SNHLY, FYNNEI. This CDR3 region has 11 residues. With 9 bases removed from V and 5 bases from J, the gap between germline ends came to 8 bases.

The chain links TRBV7-2 to TRBJ1-3; 10 bases align to TRBD1. The germline V gene has CDR1 SGHTA and CDR2 FQGNSA. The V segment lost 6 bases and the J segment 8 bases; nucleotides outside the gene matches: 7. The length of the CDR3 is 14 residues. Here the CDR3 reads CASRQGQGLDTIYF. The CDR3 DNA reads as TGTGCCAGCAGGCAGGGACAGGGGTTAGACACCATATATTTT. Together with reference TRBV7-2 and TRBJ1-3, the CDR3 gives the full variable domain: GAGVSQSPSNKVTEKGKDVELRCDPISGHTALYWYRQSLGQGLEFLIYFQGNSAPDKSGLPSDRFSAERTGGSVSTLTIQRTQQEDSAVYLCASRQGQGLDTIYFGEGSWLTVV.

V gene TRBV2 combines with J gene TRBJ1-1, with D perhaps TRBD1 (6 bases). V lost 7 bases, J lost 2 bases, and 14 bases lay in between. The CDR3 contains 14 residues. Germline lookup yields CDR1 SNHLY and CDR2 FYNNEI. The CDR3 DNA reads TGTGCCAGCATACGTCAAGGGGGTAACACTGAAGCTTTCTTT. This encodes CASIRQGGNTEAFF.

The gene calls are TRBV6-5 and TRBJ1-2; the match to TRBD1 covers 8 bases. The germline gives CDR1 MNHEY, CDR2 SVGAGI. This CDR3 region has 13 residues. Trimming cost V 7 bases and J 8 bases; bases outside gene matches: 9. This CDR3 reads CASIRQGTHGYTF. In DNA, the CDR3 is TGTGCCAGCATTAGACAGGGGACCCACGGCTACACCTTC.

The chain couples TRBV19 to TRBJ1-4; no definite D call. From germline, CDR1 is LNHDA and CDR2 SQIVND (reference sequence). The CDR3 totals 11 residues. V was clipped by 5 bases and J by 10 bases, with 8 bases between them. Here the CDR3 reads CASSEITKLFF. The CDR3 coding sequence is TGTGCCAGTAGTGAGATCACAAAACTGTTTTTT. The full variable domain, with the rest looked up from reference TRBV19 and TRBJ1-4, is DGGITQSPKYLFRKEGQNVTLSCEQNLNHDAMYWYRQDPGQGLRLIYYSQIVNDFQKGDIAEGYSVSREKKESFPLTVTSAQKNPTAFYLCASSEITKLFFGSGTQLSVL.

This clone came up once. V is TRBV30 and J is TRBJ1-5; tentatively, D is TRBD1 (5 bases). The CDR3 has 15 amino acids. Germline values: CDR1 GTSNPN, CDR2 SVGIG (reference sequence). The germline V and J ends were trimmed by 1 base and 0 bases, with 10 bases remaining between them. As DNA, the CDR3 is TGTGCCTGGAGTGCCCACGGGGGTAGCAATCAGCCCCAGCATTTT. Protein sequence: CAWSAHGGSNQPQHF.

The V call is TRBV28, the J call TRBJ1-2; unclear D gene. The CDR3 consists of 13 residues. V was trimmed by 6 bases and J by 1 base, leaving 9 bases between them. Germline loops: CDR1 MDHEN, CDR2 SYDVKM. CDR3 in amino acids: CASSPHNNYGYTF. The DNA of the CDR3 is TGTGCCAGCAGCCCCCACAATAACTATGGCTACACCTTC.